This entry lists 6 T cell receptor beta chains sequenced from one sample in a study of IL-17A CD8 T cells in psoriatic arthritis synovium. IL-17A and IFNgamma secretion assays labeled CD3+ T cells stimulated less than 1.8 hours with PMA and ionomycin. Synovial fluid was aspirated from actively inflamed joints of psoriatic arthritis patients. Using immunoSEQ multiplex PCR, the repertoire was profiled, and TCRdb retains in-frame clones only, with some absent. The sample contains a few thousand clones, about 72% of which appear only once. Source material: IFN-gamma+ CD8+ T cells from synovial fluid. Noted subset: IL-17A-IFNgamma+ memory CD8+ (Tc1) cells. These receptor sequences come from a human donor with psoriatic arthritis.

This clone came up a few times. This rearrangement joins TRBV4-3 to TRBJ1-1; D not resolved. CDR1 and CDR2 (germline): LGHNA, YSLEER. The CDR3 is 13 amino acids. V shed 0 bases and J shed 6 bases, with 8 bases lying between them. The DNA for the CDR3 is TGCGCCAGCAGCCAAGACTTAAATCCTGAAGCTTTCTTT. Translated: CASSQDLNPEAFF.

The chain employs TRBV5-1 and TRBJ2-7; no clear D gene. The CDR3 is 15 residues long. Germline CDR1 is SGHRS and CDR2 is YFSETQ. The V end lost 0 bases, the J end lost 0 bases, and 10 bases lay between the germline ends. The CDR3 DNA sequence: TGCGCCAGCAGCTTGGTACCGTCGAGCTCCTACGAGCAGTACTTC. This encodes CASSLVPSSSYEQYF. Combining the CDR3 with reference TRBV5-1 and TRBJ2-7 gives the whole variable domain KAGVTQTPRYLIKTRGQQVTLSCSPISGHRSVSWYQQTPGQGLQFLFEYFSETQRNKGNFPGRFSGRQFSNSRSEMNVSTLELGDSALYLCASSLVPSSSYEQYFGPGTRLTVT.

The chain recombines TRBV7-9 with TRBJ1-1; D not resolved. The CDR3 consists of 11 residues. In germline, CDR1 is SEHNR, CDR2 FQNEAQ (reference sequence). With 6 bases removed from V and 0 bases from J, the gap between germline ends came to 2 bases. The CDR3 DNA reads TGTGCCAGCAGGATGAACACTGAAGCTTTCTTT. Its translation is CASRMNTEAFF.

V is TRBV4-2 and J is TRBJ2-7, with 9 bases matching TRBD2. Losses at the gene ends were 0 bases for V and 4 bases for J; bases not matched to a gene: 4. CDR3 length equals 15 residues. Germline V CDR1 and CDR2: LGHNA, YNFKEQ. CDR3 sequence reads: CASSQEIAGGYEQYF. DNA of the CDR3: TGTGCCAGCAGCCAAGAAATCGCGGGAGGGTACGAGCAGTACTTC.

The chain employs TRBV10-3 and TRBJ2-1, with 7 bases lining up with TRBD2. Germline assignment: CDR1 ENHRY and CDR2 SYGVKD. V lost 6 bases and J lost 7; bases outside the gene matches: 6. CDR3 length: 13 amino acids. The CDR3 coding sequence is TGTGCCATCAGGGGGCTAGCGGATAATGAGCAGTTCTTC. Translated: CAIRGLADNEQFF.

This clone was observed a single time. The chain joins TRBV5-6 to TRBJ2-7, with D possibly matching TRBD2 (5 bases). This CDR3 region has 14 residues. The V end was cut by 1 base, the J end by 4 bases, with 12 bases between. Germline V lookup: CDR1 SGHDT, CDR2 YYEEEE. The CDR3 sequence is CASSLISSRYEQYF. CDR3 DNA: TGTGCCAGCAGCTTGATTTCTAGCAGGTACGAGCAGTACTTC.